This T cell receptor beta chain was sequenced in a study of Tregs in tolerant kidney transplant recipients. The study's findings and limits: Findings come from small patient numbers and require larger validation. Donor-specific Treg expansion exceeded global Treg expansion in tolerant patients, suggesting antigen drive. Some patients' samples used different primers over time, so nucleotide sequences weren't comparable.

With regard to this clone: Its specificity is unknown.

Unstimulated regulatory T cells (CD4+CD25+CD127-), CD4+CD25- non-regulatory cells, CD4 and CD8 cells were FACS-sorted from thawed PBMCs. The germline V and J ends were trimmed by 2 bases and 5 bases, with 13 bases remaining between them. Germline lookup yields CDR1 SGDLS and CDR2 YYNGEE. The CDR3 has 14 residues. Produced via immunoSEQ multiplex PCR; TCRdb's table is partial and in-frame only. The sample includes about 69,000 clones, roughly 91% seen only once; the top ten take approximately 0.4%. The TCR comes from a human donor who received a combined kidney and bone marrow transplant. The material sequenced was CD4+ T cells from blood, taken before the transplant. The J gene is TRBJ1-1, the V gene TRBV9, with TRBD1 as a possible D gene (6 bases). CDR3 sequence reads: CASSVLATGTEAFF. The CDR3 DNA reads TGTGCCAGCAGCGTTTTAGCTACAGGGACTGAAGCTTTCTTT.